The 32 T cell receptor beta chains below were found in one sample sequenced in a study of immune evolution from preneoplasia to lung adenocarcinoma. Data came from immunoSEQ multiplex PCR; TCRdb stores just in-frame clones and leaves some out. The sample gives roughly 40,000 clones, more than 60% of which show up once; 4% to 5% is in the top ten. Sequences were obtained from FFPE invasive lung adenocarcinoma tissue. Receptors originate from a person between 55 and 69 years old with lung adenocarcinoma.

The V gene is TRBV5-1, the J gene TRBJ2-1, with 11 bases lining up with TRBD2. Germline CDR1 reads SGHRS; CDR2 reads YFSETQ. CDR3 length equals 15 residues. Trimming removed 1 base from V and 9 bases from J; junction bases left unmatched: 6. CDR3 nucleotide sequence: TGCGCCAGCAGCTTGTTAGCGGGAGGGCCGGTTGAGCAGTTCTTC. Its protein is CASSLLAGGPVEQFF.

V gene TRBV2 combines with J gene TRBJ1-1; TRBD1 might be the D (6 bases). The V end lost 5 bases, the J end lost 4 bases, and 8 bases lay between the germline ends. Germline CDR1 is SNHLY and CDR2 is FYNNEI. The CDR3 contains 12 residues. The CDR3 DNA is TGTGCCAGCAGTACAGGGCGCACTGAAGCTTTCTTT. Translating gives CASSTGRTEAFF.

The V call is TRBV21-1, the J call TRBJ1-5. TRBV21-1 is a known pseudogene. The CDR3 loop spans 16 amino acids. CDR3 in DNA: TGTGCCAGCAGCAACCTCAGGGGAGGAGAGGATCAGCCCCAGCATTTT. Translation: CASSNLRGGEDQPQHF.

The V gene is TRBV19, the J gene TRBJ2-7; 7 positions agree with TRBD1. J was trimmed by 1 base and V by 2 bases; bases with no gene match: 5. Germline CDR1 reads LNHDA; CDR2 reads SQIVND (reference sequence). The CDR3 spans 15 residues. The CDR3 DNA reads TGTGCCAGTAGTATACTCCGGGACAGATCCTACGAGCAGTACTTC. Its protein product is CASSILRDRSYEQYF.

The rearrangement links TRBV5-1 to TRBJ2-7, with TRBD2 matching 11 bases. This CDR3 contains 16 residues. Germline V gene data show CDR1 as SGHRS and CDR2 as YFSETQ. J gave up 6 bases and V 0 bases, and 8 bases lay outside the gene matches. The CDR3 DNA reads TGCGCCAGCAGCTTGGGGTATAGCGGGAGGGCCACCGAGCAGTACTTC. Translated, it gives CASSLGYSGRATEQYF.

The chain links TRBV5-1 to TRBJ2-5; 8 bases align to TRBD1. The CDR3 has 14 residues. Germline V gene data show CDR1 as SGHRS and CDR2 as YFSETQ. Trimming cost V 5 bases and J 4 bases; bases outside gene matches: 7. CDR3 sequence: CASSSYDRGETQYF. The CDR3 nucleotides are TGCGCCAGCAGTTCCTATGACAGGGGAGAGACCCAGTACTTC. Full variable domain (missing parts from reference TRBV5-1 and TRBJ2-5): KAGVTQTPRYLIKTRGQQVTLSCSPISGHRSVSWYQQTPGQGLQFLFEYFSETQRNKGNFPGRFSGRQFSNSRSEMNVSTLELGDSALYLCASSSYDRGETQYFGPGTRLLVL.

V is TRBV9 and J is TRBJ1-2; TRBD1 is a possible D gene (5 bases). CDR1 is SGDLS, CDR2 YYNGEE, per germline. This CDR3 has 14 amino acids. Deletions cut 7 bases from V and 4 bases from J, with 17 bases between. The CDR3 spells CASSADGAGYGYTF. In DNA, the CDR3 is TGTGCCAGCTCCGCCGACGGGGCGGGCTATGGCTACACCTTC.

J is TRBJ1-2 and V is TRBV6-5; 9 positions match TRBD1. Per germline, CDR1 MNHEY and CDR2 SVGAGI. This CDR3 region has 15 residues. V was pared by 4 bases and J by 7 bases, with 10 bases of the junction left unmatched. The DNA of the CDR3 is TGTGCCAGCAGTTTGACTGGGACAGGGTTAAGTGGCTACACCTTC. It encodes CASSLTGTGLSGYTF.

Here the CDR3 reads CASSEALAAPGRTNEKLFF. DNA of the CDR3: TGTGCCAGCAGTGAAGCGCTGGCGGCCCCCGGGCGAACTAATGAAAAACTGTTTTTT. V usage is TRBV2 and J usage is TRBJ1-4; D call uncertain. The CDR3 is 19 amino acids. The germline gives CDR1 SNHLY, CDR2 FYNNEI. V gave up 0 bases and J gave up 1 base, with 18 bases separating them.

This clone was seen more than once but under ten times. The chain's CDR3 is CASSFFDPRGEQFF. The CDR3 bases are TGTGCCAGCAGTTTTTTCGACCCCAGGGGTGAGCAGTTCTTC. The chain has TRBV28 and TRBJ2-1; possibly TRBD1 for D (6 bases). From germline, CDR1 is MDHEN and CDR2 SYDVKM. The CDR3 contains 14 residues. Trimming removed 3 bases at V and 9 bases at J, with 15 bases between.

This chain links TRBV28 with TRBJ1-5, with D possibly TRBD1 on 6 matching bases. The CDR3 covers 15 residues. Deletions cut 6 bases from V and 2 bases from J, with 14 bases between. The germline V gene encodes CDR1 MDHEN and CDR2 SYDVKM. CDR3 bases: TGTGCCAGCAGGCAACAGGGACCTCGCAATCAGCCCCAGCATTTT. It translates to CASRQQGPRNQPQHF.

For the CDR3, the DNA is TGTGCCAGCAGCCAAGACCAGGTCCAGCATTTT. Residues: CASSQDQVQHF. The chain combines TRBV4-2 with TRBJ1-5; D ambiguous. Germline V CDR1 and CDR2: LGHNA, YNFKEQ. The length of the CDR3 is 11 residues. Trimming pared 0 bases from V and 12 bases from J, leaving 6 bases between.

The CDR3 DNA sequence: TGTGCCTGGAGCCGGGACAACACCTACGAGCAGTACTTC. It is translated as CAWSRDNTYEQYF. The rearrangement joins TRBV30 to TRBJ2-7, with a possible D match to TRBD1 (6 bases). The V and J ends lost 3 bases and 2 bases respectively, with 11 bases between them. The CDR3 extends over 13 amino acids. CDR1 is GTSNPN, CDR2 SVGIG, per germline (reference sequence).

The chain combines TRBV6-5 with TRBJ1-2; tentative D call: TRBD1 (6 bases). This CDR3 contains 13 residues. The ends were cut back, 3 bases at V and 2 bases at J, with 7 bases in the middle. Germline V gives CDR1 MNHEY, CDR2 SVGAGI. The CDR3 region is CASSYQGNYGYTF. CDR3 bases: TGTGCCAGCAGTTATCAGGGGAACTATGGCTACACCTTC.

The chain couples TRBV11-2 to TRBJ2-1, with TRBD1 matching over 10 bases. The germline V gene has CDR1 SGHAT and CDR2 FQNNGV. The trim removed 5 bases at V and 7 bases at J, leaving 5 bases unmatched. The CDR3 spans 14 residues. The CDR3 here is CASSRTGGRNEQFF. CDR3 in DNA: TGTGCCAGCAGCCGGACAGGGGGGCGGAATGAGCAGTTCTTC. Complete variable domain (other parts from reference TRBV11-2 and TRBJ2-1): EAGVAQSPRYKIIEKRQSVAFWCNPISGHATLYWYQQILGQGPKLLIQFQNNGVVDDSQLPKDRFSAERLKGVDSTLKIQPAKLEDSAVYLCASSRTGGRNEQFFGPGTRLTVL.

This clone appeared a single time. The gene calls are TRBV6-6 and TRBJ1-4, with D maybe TRBD1 (6 bases). With 4 bases removed from V and 7 bases from J, the gap between germline ends came to 13 bases. The CDR3 length is 14 residues. Germline CDR1 is MNHNY and CDR2 is SVGAGI (reference sequence). The CDR3, as DNA: TGTGCCAGCAGTTCCGACAGGAGAGCTGAAAAACTGTTTTTT. Translated, it gives CASSSDRRAEKLFF.

This sequence joins TRBV6-1 and TRBJ2-3; D ambiguous. Germline CDR1 is MNHNS and CDR2 is SASEGT. The CDR3 runs 15 residues. V was pared by 1 base and J by 6 bases, with 14 bases between. CDR3 DNA sequence: TGTGCCAGCAGTGAAGAGGTCGGTAGCTGGGATACGCAGTATTTT. Residues: CASSEEVGSWDTQYF.

The genes are TRBV5-4 and TRBJ2-1; weak D call: TRBD2 (6 bases). Germline V gene lookup returns CDR1 SGHNT and CDR2 YYREEE (reference sequence). Deletions cut 0 bases from V and 6 bases from J, with 13 bases between. This CDR3 region has 15 residues. As DNA, the CDR3 is TGTGCCAGCAGCTTGGAGCCCGGGACTCGCAATGAGCAGTTCTTC. Amino acids: CASSLEPGTRNEQFF.

This sequence joins TRBV2 and TRBJ1-5; perhaps TRBD1 as D (5 bases). Germline V gives CDR1 SNHLY, CDR2 FYNNEI. This CDR3 contains 15 residues. V lost 8 bases, J lost 0 bases, and 14 bases lay in between. The DNA for the CDR3 is TGTGCCAGCCAAGACAGATACCTTAGCAATCAGCCCCAGCATTTT. Amino acid sequence: CASQDRYLSNQPQHF.

Only a few counts were recorded for this clone. This chain links TRBV27 with TRBJ2-3; the D gene is possibly TRBD2 (6 bases). Trimming left V 8 bases short and J 1 base short, with 13 bases between. The germline gives CDR1 MNHEY, CDR2 SMNVEV (reference sequence). CDR3 length: 14 residues. The CDR3 is CASAPRDRTDTQYF. The CDR3 nucleotides are TGTGCCAGCGCTCCGCGGGACCGCACAGATACGCAGTATTTT.

V is TRBV11-2 and J is TRBJ2-7; D possibly corresponds to TRBD1 (6 bases). The germline V and J ends were trimmed by 2 bases and 6 bases, with 17 bases remaining between them. CDR3 size: 15 residues. Per germline, CDR1 SGHAT and CDR2 FQNNGV. The DNA of the CDR3 is TGTGCCAGCAGCTTAAGGACAGCCCCCACATCCGAGCAGTACTTC. Protein product: CASSLRTAPTSEQYF.

The chain is built from TRBV19 and TRBJ2-1; D unresolved. CDR1 is LNHDA, CDR2 SQIVND, per germline (reference sequence). The V and J ends lost 4 bases and 7 bases respectively, with 11 bases between them. The CDR3 runs 13 residues. In DNA form, the CDR3 reads TGTGCCAGTAGTAGTAGCAGCCTAAATGAGCAGTTCTTC. Protein: CASSSSSLNEQFF.

V usage is TRBV5-6 and J usage is TRBJ2-1; TRBD2 is a possible D gene (5 bases). With 3 bases removed from V and 5 bases from J, the gap between germline ends came to 15 bases. The CDR3 loop spans 15 amino acids. Germline lookup yields CDR1 SGHDT and CDR2 YYEEEE. CDR3 nucleotide sequence: TGTGCCAGCAGCTCCCCGAGGGTGGCAAACAATGAGCAGTTCTTC. Amino acids: CASSSPRVANNEQFF.

The chain recombines TRBV18 with TRBJ1-1; D unresolved. This CDR3 region has 18 residues. Trimming removed 2 bases at V and 1 base at J, with 20 bases between. Germline loops: CDR1 KGHSH, CDR2 LQKENI. CDR3 residues: CASSPSRTRLRRNTEAFF. Here the CDR3 DNA reads TGTGCCAGCTCACCATCGCGGACCCGTTTGCGGAGGAACACTGAAGCTTTCTTT.

The rearrangement uses TRBV7-2 and TRBJ2-7; a weak D match, TRBD1 (7 bases). Germline lookup yields CDR1 SGHTA and CDR2 FQGNSA. This CDR3 contains 17 residues. V gave up 1 base and J gave up 2 bases, with 18 bases separating them. The CDR3 coding sequence is TGTGCCAGCAGCTTAGGCCCGGCAGGGGGGCTCCCCTACGAGCAGTACTTC. Translated: CASSLGPAGGLPYEQYF.

Comment on this clone: Additional DNA sequences in this sample encode the identical CDR3. The rearrangement joins TRBV5-1 to TRBJ2-5, with D possibly called TRBD1 or TRBD2 (6 bases each). Germline assignment: CDR1 SGHRS and CDR2 YFSETQ. The CDR3 spans 14 residues. The germline V and J ends were trimmed by 2 bases and 5 bases, with 13 bases remaining between them. CDR3 residues: CASSFGRGGETQYF. The CDR3 bases are TGCGCCAGCAGCTTCGGCAGAGGGGGGGAGACCCAGTACTTC.

The genes are TRBV28 and TRBJ1-2; 11 positions agree with TRBD1. The V segment lost 5 bases and the J segment 8 bases; nucleotides outside the gene matches: 13. The CDR3 length is 16 residues. In germline, CDR1 is MDHEN, CDR2 SYDVKM. The CDR3 region is CASSAHGTGGLGGYTF. The CDR3 DNA is TGTGCCAGCAGTGCCCACGGGACAGGGGGGCTTGGAGGCTACACCTTC.

This clone was observed a few times. This sequence joins TRBV6-1 and TRBJ2-1, with D tentatively TRBD1 or TRBD2 (6 bases each). Trimming removed 2 bases from V and 3 bases from J, with 14 bases in between. The CDR3 extends over 16 amino acids. The germline gives CDR1 MNHNS, CDR2 SASEGT. The CDR3 is CASSERGAGDYNEQFF. The DNA of the CDR3 is TGTGCCAGCAGTGAAAGGGGGGCAGGGGACTACAATGAGCAGTTCTTC.

This chain links TRBV7-3 with TRBJ2-3, with D tentatively TRBD2 (5 bases). V lost 3 bases, J lost 4 bases, and 8 bases lay in between. This CDR3 spans 13 amino acids. CDR1 and CDR2 (germline): SGHTA, FQGTGA. Here the CDR3 reads CASSFGVSDTQYF. The CDR3 nucleotides are TGTGCCAGCAGCTTCGGGGTCTCAGATACGCAGTATTTT.

V gene TRBV7-9 combines with J gene TRBJ2-7, with 10 bases matching TRBD2. Germline V gene data show CDR1 as SEHNR and CDR2 as FQNEAQ (reference sequence). The CDR3 contains 14 residues. Trimming cost V 3 bases and J 2 bases; bases outside gene matches: 1. For the CDR3, the DNA is TGTGCCAGCAGCTTCACTAGCGGGACCTACGAGCAGTACTTC. Translated: CASSFTSGTYEQYF.

The rearrangement joins TRBV11-2 to TRBJ1-2, with TRBD1 matching over 7 bases. CDR3 size: 13 residues. Germline V CDR1 and CDR2: SGHAT, FQNNGV. Trimming cost V 3 bases and J 2 bases; bases outside gene matches: 0. The CDR3: CASSLDRNYGYTF. The CDR3 nucleotides are TGTGCCAGCAGCTTGGACAGGAACTATGGCTACACCTTC.

The CDR3 region has the DNA TGTGCCAGCAGCTCGACACAGGGGATCGGGAACCAGTACTTC. Its translation: CASSSTQGIGNQYF. The V call is TRBV7-2, the J call TRBJ2-5; 7 bases line up with TRBD1. The trim removed 4 bases at V and 10 bases at J, leaving 12 bases unmatched. The CDR3 has 14 amino acids. Germline assignment: CDR1 SGHTA and CDR2 FQGNSA.